This T cell receptor (beta chain) was profiled in a study of blood T cell repertoires in COVID-19. Only in-frame clones appear in the TCRdb table, and some are missing; sequencing was by immunoSEQ multiplex PCR. This table holds about 39,000 clones, around 74% found once. The receptor was isolated from a man between 65 and 85 years old with acute or convalescent COVID-19. The sequenced material came from peripheral blood.

CDR3 in DNA: TGTGCCAGCAGCTCCGAAGCCTTAGCTAACTATGGCTACACCTTC. Its protein product is CASSSEALANYGYTF. This chain joins TRBV28 and TRBJ1-2; no firm D call. V lost 6 bases and J lost 0, with 14 bases in between. Germline CDR1 is MDHEN and CDR2 is SYDVKM. The CDR3 covers 15 residues.